This T cell receptor beta chain is from a study of blood T cell repertoires in COVID-19. Study background: Sources were T cells, B-cell-depleted T cells, or PBMCs; the material itself was cDNA or gDNA.

Per the germline V gene, CDR1 is LNHNV and CDR2 is YYDKDF (reference sequence). V shed 2 bases, J shed 4 bases, and the junction held 12 bases outside the gene matches. The CDR3 has 17 amino acids. Clones were read by immunoSEQ multiplex PCR, and TCRdb kept only the in-frame ones, dropping some. This sample has over 200,000 clones, with about 87% found just once. Sample: peripheral blood. The receptor was isolated from a man aged 55 to 70 who had recovered from COVID-19. The chain combines TRBV15 with TRBJ2-3; 7 bases fit TRBD2. The CDR3 DNA sequence: TGTGCCACCAGCAGATTCCCCTCCGGGGGGTATGCAGATACGCAGTATTTT. Amino acids: CATSRFPSGGYADTQYF.